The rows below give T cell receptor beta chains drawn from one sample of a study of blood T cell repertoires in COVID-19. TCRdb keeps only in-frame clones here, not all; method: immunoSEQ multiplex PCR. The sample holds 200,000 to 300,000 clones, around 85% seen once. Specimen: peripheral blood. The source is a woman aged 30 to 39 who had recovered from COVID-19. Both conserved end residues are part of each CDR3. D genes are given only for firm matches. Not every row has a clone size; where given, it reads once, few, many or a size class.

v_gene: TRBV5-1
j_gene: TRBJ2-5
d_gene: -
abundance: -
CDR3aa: CASRSVSSGETQYF
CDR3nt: TGCGCCAGCAGGTCGGTCTCAAGCGGGGAGACCCAGTACTTC

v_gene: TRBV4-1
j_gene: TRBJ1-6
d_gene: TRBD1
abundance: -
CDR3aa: CASSQEGQSNSPLHF
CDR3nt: TGCGCCAGCAGCCAAGAGGGACAGAGTAATTCACCCCTCCACTTT

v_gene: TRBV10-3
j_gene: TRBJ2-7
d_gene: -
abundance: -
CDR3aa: CAISPGPSYEQYF
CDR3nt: TGTGCCATCAGTCCAGGGCCCTCCTACGAGCAGTACTTC

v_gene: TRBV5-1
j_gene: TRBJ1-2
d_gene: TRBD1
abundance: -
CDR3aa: CASSSGQGDYGYTF
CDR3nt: TGCGCCAGCAGCTCGGGACAGGGGGACTATGGCTACACCTTC

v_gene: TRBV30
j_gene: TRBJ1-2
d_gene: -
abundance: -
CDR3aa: CAWSPRAQGYGYTF
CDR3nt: TGTGCCTGGAGTCCTCGGGCCCAGGGCTATGGCTACACCTTC

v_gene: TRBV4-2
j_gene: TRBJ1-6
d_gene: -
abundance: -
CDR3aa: CASSQERQRSSYNSPLHF
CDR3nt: TGTGCCAGCAGCCAAGAGCGGCAGCGGAGCTCCTATAATTCACCCCTCCACTTT

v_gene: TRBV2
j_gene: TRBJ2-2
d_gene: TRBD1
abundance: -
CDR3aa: CASSGQGNTGELFF
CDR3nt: TGTGCCAGCAGTGGACAGGGGAACACCGGGGAGCTGTTTTTT

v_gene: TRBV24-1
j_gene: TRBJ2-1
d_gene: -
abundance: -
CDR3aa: CATSDASRTDNEQFF
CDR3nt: TGTGCCACCAGTGACGCTAGCCGTACAGACAATGAGCAGTTCTTC

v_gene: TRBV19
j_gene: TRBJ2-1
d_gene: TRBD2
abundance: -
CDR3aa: CASSPRRGTYNEQFF
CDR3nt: TGTGCCAGTAGTCCACGGCGGGGGACTTACAATGAGCAGTTCTTC

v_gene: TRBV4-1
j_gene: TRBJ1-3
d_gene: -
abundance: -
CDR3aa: CASSPSSSGNTIYF
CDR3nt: TGCGCCAGCAGCCCCTCGTCTTCTGGAAACACCATATATTTT

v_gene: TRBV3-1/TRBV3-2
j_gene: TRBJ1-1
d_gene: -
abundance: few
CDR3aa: CASSQRGAGNTEAFF
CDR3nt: TGTGCCAGCAGCCAACGGGGGGCCGGGAACACTGAAGCTTTCTTT

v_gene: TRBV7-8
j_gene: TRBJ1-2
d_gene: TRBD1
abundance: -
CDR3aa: CASSFGQGAYGYTF
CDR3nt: TGTGCCAGCAGCTTCGGACAGGGGGCCTATGGCTACACCTTC

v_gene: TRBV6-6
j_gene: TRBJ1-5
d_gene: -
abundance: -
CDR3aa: CASSYSQGGSNQPQHF
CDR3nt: TGTGCCAGCAGTTACTCACAGGGTGGTAGCAATCAGCCCCAGCATTTT